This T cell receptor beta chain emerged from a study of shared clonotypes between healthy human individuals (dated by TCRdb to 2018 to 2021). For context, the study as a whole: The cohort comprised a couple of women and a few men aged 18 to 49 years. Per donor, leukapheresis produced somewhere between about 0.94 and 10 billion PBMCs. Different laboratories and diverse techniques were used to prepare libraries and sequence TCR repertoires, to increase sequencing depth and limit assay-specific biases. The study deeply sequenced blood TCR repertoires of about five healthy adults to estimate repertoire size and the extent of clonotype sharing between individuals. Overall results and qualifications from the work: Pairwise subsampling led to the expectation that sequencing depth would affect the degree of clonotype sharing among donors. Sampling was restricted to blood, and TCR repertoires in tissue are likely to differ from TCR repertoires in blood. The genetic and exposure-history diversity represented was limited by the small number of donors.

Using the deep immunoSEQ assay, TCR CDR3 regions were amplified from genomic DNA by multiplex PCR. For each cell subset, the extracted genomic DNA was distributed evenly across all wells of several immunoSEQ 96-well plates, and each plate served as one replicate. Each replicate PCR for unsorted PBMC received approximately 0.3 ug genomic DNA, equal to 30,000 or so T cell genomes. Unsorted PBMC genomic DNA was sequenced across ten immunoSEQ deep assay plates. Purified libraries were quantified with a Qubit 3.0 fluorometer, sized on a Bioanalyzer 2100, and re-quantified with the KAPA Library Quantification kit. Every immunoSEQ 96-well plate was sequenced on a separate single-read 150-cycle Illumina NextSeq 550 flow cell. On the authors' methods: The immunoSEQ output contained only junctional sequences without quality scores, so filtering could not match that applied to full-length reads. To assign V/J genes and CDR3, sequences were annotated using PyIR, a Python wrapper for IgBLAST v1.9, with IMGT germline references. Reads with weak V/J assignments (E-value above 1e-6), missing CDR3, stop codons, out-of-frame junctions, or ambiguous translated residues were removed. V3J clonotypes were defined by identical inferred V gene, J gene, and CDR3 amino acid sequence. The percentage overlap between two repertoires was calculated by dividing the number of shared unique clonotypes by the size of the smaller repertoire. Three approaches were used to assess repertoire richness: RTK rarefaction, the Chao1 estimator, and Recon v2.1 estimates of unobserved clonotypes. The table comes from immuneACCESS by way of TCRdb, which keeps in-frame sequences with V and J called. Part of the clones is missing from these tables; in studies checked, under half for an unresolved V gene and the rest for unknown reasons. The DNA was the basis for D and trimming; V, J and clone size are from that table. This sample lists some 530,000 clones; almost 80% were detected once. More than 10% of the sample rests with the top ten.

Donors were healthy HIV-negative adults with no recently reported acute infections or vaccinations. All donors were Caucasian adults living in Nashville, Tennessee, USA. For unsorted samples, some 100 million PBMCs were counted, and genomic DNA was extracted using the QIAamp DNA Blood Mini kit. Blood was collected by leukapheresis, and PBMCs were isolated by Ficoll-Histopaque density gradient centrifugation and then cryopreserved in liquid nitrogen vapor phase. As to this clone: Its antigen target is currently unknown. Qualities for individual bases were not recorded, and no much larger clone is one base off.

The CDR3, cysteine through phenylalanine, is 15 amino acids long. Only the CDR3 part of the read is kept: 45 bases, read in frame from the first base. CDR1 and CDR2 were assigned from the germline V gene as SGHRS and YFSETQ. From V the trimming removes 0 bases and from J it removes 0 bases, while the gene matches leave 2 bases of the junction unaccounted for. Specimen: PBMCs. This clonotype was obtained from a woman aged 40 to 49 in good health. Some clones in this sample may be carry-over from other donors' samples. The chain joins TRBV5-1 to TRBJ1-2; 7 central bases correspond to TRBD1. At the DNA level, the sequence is TGCGCCAGCAGCTTGGCCGGACAGGCTAACTATGGCTACACCTTC. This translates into CASSLAGQANYGYTF.